This TCR beta chain comes out of a study of shared clonotypes between healthy human individuals. General study findings and limits: The four-donor shared clonotypes exceeded non-shared clonotypes in generation probability, with non-shared ones scoring lower. Blood was the only sampled material, and tissue repertoires likely differ.

As concerns this clone: Its antigen is unidentified.

This was a deep-level run. Using immunoSEQ multiplex PCR, the repertoire was profiled, and TCRdb retains in-frame clones only, with some absent. Seen here are roughly 640,000 clones, about 96% observed once, and the top ten hold roughly 0.055%. CDR3 size: 12 residues. The V gene lost 8 bases and the J gene lost 2 bases, with 9 bases spanning the gap. The V gene's germline CDR1 is WSHSY and CDR2 SAAADI. Sequencing was performed on naive CD4+ T cells sorted from blood. The subset denotes: CD45RA+ positively selected. This TCR came from a woman in her twenties or thirties in good health. This chain joins TRBV10-2 and TRBJ1-1; D perhaps matches TRBD1 (6 bases). The CDR3 protein is CASRRGNTEAFF. CDR3 DNA: TGCGCCAGCCGCAGGGGAAACACTGAAGCTTTCTTT.